A selection of T cell receptor beta chains follows, all from one sample in a study of T cells after yellow fever vaccination. TCRdb re-derived calls from the 5' RACE reads in MiXCR, one entry per CDR3 protein. Of 300,000 to 350,000 distinct CDR3 sequences listed, approximately 4% are singletons. This material consisted of PBMCs, taken 15 days after the yellow fever booster vaccination. These receptors were taken from a man aged 18-30 years who received the YFV17D yellow fever vaccine. CDR3s leave out the opening cysteine and the closing phenylalanine or tryptophan.

j_gene: TRBJ1-4
v_gene: TRBV18
len: 14
CDR3aa: ASSPARRATNEKLF

j_gene: TRBJ1-1
v_gene: TRBV30
len: 12
CDR3aa: AWSVYGGTTEAF

j_gene: TRBJ1-2
v_gene: TRBV12-3/TRBV12-4
len: 13
CDR3aa: ASSLYRVWENGYT

j_gene: TRBJ1-1
v_gene: TRBV12-3/TRBV12-4
len: 10
CDR3aa: ASRTGLTEAF

j_gene: TRBJ2-6
v_gene: TRBV4-3
len: 17
CDR3aa: ASSQDLYARASGANVLT

j_gene: TRBJ2-5
v_gene: TRBV20-1
len: 11
CDR3aa: SARGQGARRGY

j_gene: TRBJ1-6
v_gene: TRBV6-5
len: 12
CDR3aa: ASSYRAVNSPLH

j_gene: TRBJ1-5
v_gene: TRBV20-1
len: 10
CDR3aa: SARVAEQPQH

j_gene: TRBJ2-5
v_gene: TRBV4-3
len: 15
CDR3aa: ASSQDWEAGGPETQY

j_gene: TRBJ2-7
v_gene: TRBV20-1
len: 10
CDR3aa: SATTVLDEQY

j_gene: TRBJ1-5
v_gene: TRBV23-1
len: 9
CDR3aa: ASTPTPTQH

j_gene: TRBJ2-7
v_gene: TRBV2
len: 10
CDR3aa: ASSDPPYEQY

j_gene: TRBJ2-4
v_gene: TRBV5-4
len: 12
CDR3aa: ASSEDRRSNIQY

j_gene: TRBJ1-4
v_gene: TRBV4-3
len: 11
CDR3aa: ASSQDLTQKLF

j_gene: TRBJ1-1
v_gene: TRBV18
len: 11
CDR3aa: ASSPSYDTEAF

j_gene: TRBJ2-4
v_gene: TRBV20-1
len: 14
CDR3aa: SARDGGGAAKNIQY

j_gene: TRBJ2-7
v_gene: TRBV9
len: 13
CDR3aa: ASSVEAEGAYEQY